The 21 T cell receptor beta chains below come from one sample, sequenced in a study of CD8 T cells in ankylosing spondylitis. MiXCR, run by TCRdb on the 5' RACE reads, gives a single entry per CDR3 protein. The repertoire holds tens of thousands of distinct CDR3 sequences, with around 25% as singletons. Input material: blood, either unsorted or a sorted T cell fraction (not recorded which). Receptors originate from a male donor with ankylosing spondylitis or in good health (not recorded which).

V gene TRBV7-2 combines with J gene TRBJ2-3; the match to TRBD2 covers 13 bases. Looked up from germline, CDR1 is SGHTA and CDR2 is FQGNSA. This CDR3 region has 16 residues. J lost 4 bases, V lost 5 bases, and 6 bases had no gene match. The chain's CDR3 is CASSTRTSGSPDTQYF. The CDR3, as DNA: TGTGCCAGCAGCACCCGGACTAGCGGGAGTCCAGATACGCAGTATTTT.

The rearrangement joins TRBV5-6 to TRBJ2-1; D assignment may be TRBD1 or TRBD2 (5 bases each). The CDR3 extends over 12 amino acids. Germline values: CDR1 SGHDT, CDR2 YYEEEE. Trimming removed 3 bases at V and 13 bases at J, with 14 bases between. CDR3 DNA: TGTGCCAGCAGCTCCTCGGTGGGGGTTCAGTTCTTC. As protein: CASSSSVGVQFF.

This rearrangement joins TRBV4-2 to TRBJ2-5, with D maybe TRBD2 (5 bases). V was shortened by 0 bases and J by 1 base, with 12 bases between the two germline ends. This CDR3 has 16 amino acids. Per the germline V gene, CDR1 is LGHNA and CDR2 is YNFKEQ. The CDR3 DNA is TGTGCCAGCAGCCAAGATTCGAGCGGTTTCCAAGAGACCCAGTACTTC. It codes for CASSQDSSGFQETQYF.

V gene TRBV3-1 combines with J gene TRBJ1-6, with 8 bases that match TRBD1. The CDR3 totals 14 residues. CDR1 LGHDT and CDR2 YNNKEL come from the germline V gene (reference sequence). V trimming: 4 bases; J trimming: 9 bases; junction bases outside the gene matches: 5. CDR3 nucleotide sequence: TGTGCCAGCAGCCTGGACAGGGTGGGTTCACCCCTCCACTTT. Translated, it gives CASSLDRVGSPLHF.

The gene calls are TRBV3-1 and TRBJ1-4, with D possibly TRBD1 on 6 matching bases. The CDR3 is 17 amino acids. Trimming pared 11 bases from V and 0 bases from J, leaving 22 bases between. Germline V gene lookup returns CDR1 LGHDT and CDR2 YNNKEL (reference sequence). The CDR3 protein is CASCRPPAGATNEKLFF. In DNA form, the CDR3 reads TGTGCCTCCTGCCGACCGCCCGCAGGGGCAACTAATGAAAAACTGTTTTTT.

This sequence joins TRBV7-9 and TRBJ2-5; 7 nucleotides line up with TRBD1. CDR3 length equals 15 residues. V lost 5 bases, J lost 2 bases, and 8 bases stayed unmatched. The germline gives CDR1 SEHNR, CDR2 FQNEAQ (reference sequence). The CDR3 bases are TGTGCCAGCAGCGCCCAGGACAGGAGACAAGAGACCCAGTACTTC. This translates into CASSAQDRRQETQYF.

The chain is built from TRBV7-2 and TRBJ1-1; D unresolved. The CDR3 contains 13 residues. V was cut by 4 bases and J by 8 bases, with 14 bases left in between. The germline V gene has CDR1 SGHTA and CDR2 FQGNSA. CDR3 sequence reads: CASSSDRQLEAFF. DNA for the CDR3: TGTGCCAGCAGCTCTGATCGACAACTAGAAGCTTTCTTT.

The rearrangement uses TRBV20-1 and TRBJ2-3; TRBD2 matches at 13 bases. The CDR3 extends over 16 amino acids. The germline CDR1 and CDR2 sequences are DFQATT and SNEGSKA (reference sequence). The J segment lost 2 bases and the V segment lost 3 bases, leaving 5 bases of the junction unmatched. CDR3 in amino acids: CSARGGLAGHTDTQYF. The CDR3 region has the DNA TGCAGTGCTAGGGGGGGACTAGCGGGGCACACAGATACGCAGTATTTT.

V and J are TRBV15 and TRBJ1-4; 8 bases align to TRBD1. The germline V gene encodes CDR1 LNHNV and CDR2 YYDKDF (reference sequence). This CDR3 has 15 amino acids. V lost 6 bases to trimming and J lost 5 bases; unmatched junction nucleotides: 8. CDR3 sequence reads: CATRRTGTSNEKLFF. The CDR3 bases are TGTGCCACCAGACGGACAGGGACTTCAAATGAAAAACTGTTTTTT.

The chain combines TRBV11-2 with TRBJ2-1, with D possibly TRBD2 on 6 matching bases. This CDR3 is 13 amino acids long. CDR1 and CDR2 from the germline V gene are SGHAT and FQNNGV. Deletions cut 5 bases from V and 9 bases from J, with 14 bases between. The CDR3 loop reads CASSATRFTEQFF. The CDR3 DNA reads as TGTGCCAGCAGCGCGACTAGATTCACTGAGCAGTTCTTC.

This clonotype was picked up a small number of times. The chain combines TRBV7-3 with TRBJ2-5; D is undetermined. Germline CDR1 and CDR2: SGHTA and FQGTGA. V lost 6 bases, J lost 2 bases, and 10 bases lay in between. The CDR3 has 13 residues. CDR3 sequence (DNA): TGTGCCAGCAGTCTCGGGTGGCAAGAGACCCAGTACTTC. Its translation: CASSLGWQETQYF.

This clonotype has a handful of counts. The gene calls are TRBV27 and TRBJ2-7; D unclear. The CDR3 runs to 13 residues. CDR1 is MNHEY and CDR2 is SMNVEV in the germline V gene (reference sequence). V was clipped by 3 bases and J by 2 bases, with 8 bases between them. Written as DNA, the CDR3 is TGTGCCAGCAGTTTCAGCTTCGCCTACGAGCAGTACTTC. Translating gives CASSFSFAYEQYF.

In this sample, this clonotype turned up a few times. The junction differs from germline at one of its ends, possibly a read error. The rearrangement uses TRBV6-1 and TRBJ1-4; D unresolved. Germline-derived CDR1 and CDR2 are MNHNS and SASEGT. This CDR3 contains 15 residues. The chain's CDR3 is CASTEHRLFNEKLFF. The CDR3 bases are TGTGCCAGCACTGAACATCGGCTATTTAATGAAAAACTGTTTTTT.

This clonotype has only a few counts. This chain links TRBV7-8 with TRBJ2-2; D remains unclear. Looked up from germline, CDR1 is SGHVS and CDR2 is FQNEAQ. The CDR3 contains 15 residues. Deletions cut 5 bases from V and 8 bases from J, with 18 bases between. The CDR3: CASSPGWLLPGELFF. In DNA form, the CDR3 reads TGTGCCAGCAGCCCTGGGTGGTTACTTCCGGGGGAGCTGTTTTTT.

This clonotype was counted a few times. The CDR3 coding sequence is TGCAGTGCTAGAGATCCCGGGGGCGTAGGCGGGGAGCTGTTTTTT. Its protein is CSARDPGGVGGELFF. The rearrangement links TRBV20-1 to TRBJ2-2; the D call may be TRBD1 or TRBD2 (6 bases each). The CDR3 covers 15 residues. Germline V gives CDR1 DFQATT, CDR2 SNEGSKA (reference sequence). Trimming shortened V by 0 bases and J by 7 bases, and 15 bases separated the two germline ends.

CDR3 nucleotides: TGTGCCAGCATCACATACACTGAAGCTTTCTTT. It specifies CASITYTEAFF. This sequence joins TRBV6-1 and TRBJ1-1, with D unresolved. CDR1 MNHNS and CDR2 SASEGT come from the germline V gene. The CDR3 is 11 residues long. V lost 7 bases and J 3 bases, leaving 6 bases between the germline ends.

This clonotype was counted between two and nine times. V is TRBV20-1 and J is TRBJ2-1, with 8 bases matching TRBD2. Losses at the gene ends were 6 bases for V and 10 bases for J; bases not matched to a gene: 14. The germline gives CDR1 DFQATT, CDR2 SNEGSKA (reference sequence). The CDR3 extends over 14 amino acids. The CDR3 DNA follows: TGCAGTGCGGAGGGGAGAACGCCGGGGGGGGAGCAGTTCTTC. This encodes CSAEGRTPGGEQFF.

This clonotype was detected many times. The CDR3 DNA reads as TGCAGTGCTAACCCTTTGAAGGCTAGCGGGAGCAATGAGCAGTTCTTC. Translation: CSANPLKASGSNEQFF. V usage is TRBV20-1 and J usage is TRBJ2-1; 10 nucleotides agree with TRBD2. V dropped 4 bases and J dropped 6; count of bases not matched to a gene: 12. This CDR3 spans 16 amino acids. Germline CDR1 DFQATT, CDR2 SNEGSKA (reference sequence).

This clonotype was counted ten times or more. The rearrangement uses TRBV5-1 and TRBJ2-7; D is undetermined. CDR3 length: 13 residues. The germline V gene encodes CDR1 SGHRS and CDR2 YFSETQ. Trimming pared 4 bases from V and 3 bases from J, leaving 11 bases between. Here the CDR3 reads CASSDDDVYEQYV. CDR3 nucleotides: TGCGCCAGCAGCGACGACGACGTCTACGAGCAGTACGTC.

CDR3 nucleotide sequence: TGCAGCGTTGAGAGGCTCGGGCAAGAGACCCAGTACTTC. This translates into CSVERLGQETQYF. The rearrangement joins TRBV29-1 to TRBJ2-5; D uncertain. V lost 3 bases and J 2 bases, leaving 10 bases between the germline ends. Germline-derived CDR1 and CDR2 are SQVTM and ANQGSEA. The CDR3 has 13 residues. Variable domain in full (rest from reference TRBV29-1 and TRBJ2-5): SAVISQKPSRDICQRGTSLTIQCQVDSQVTMMFWYRQQPGQSLTLIATANQGSEATYESGFVIDKFPISRPNLTFSTLTVSNMSPEDSSIYLCSVERLGQETQYFGPGTRLLVL.

This sequence joins TRBV24-1 and TRBJ1-5; D is unresolved. In germline, CDR1 is KGHDR, CDR2 SFDVKD. The CDR3 sequence is 14 residues long. V was trimmed by 0 bases and J by 0 bases, leaving 2 bases between them. The CDR3 DNA sequence: TGTGCCACCAGTGATTTGAATAGCAATCAGCCCCAGCATTTT. Its protein is CATSDLNSNQPQHF.